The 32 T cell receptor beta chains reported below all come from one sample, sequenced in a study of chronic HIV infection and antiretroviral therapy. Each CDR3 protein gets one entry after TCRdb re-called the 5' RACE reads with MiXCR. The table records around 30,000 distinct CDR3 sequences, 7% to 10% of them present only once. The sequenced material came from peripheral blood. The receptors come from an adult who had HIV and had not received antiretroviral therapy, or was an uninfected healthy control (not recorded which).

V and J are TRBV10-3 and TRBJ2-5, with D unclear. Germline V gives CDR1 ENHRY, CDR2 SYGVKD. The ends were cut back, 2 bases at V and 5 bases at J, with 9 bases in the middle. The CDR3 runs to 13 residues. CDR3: CAISEGIEETQYF. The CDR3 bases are TGTGCCATCAGTGAGGGAATTGAGGAGACCCAGTACTTC.

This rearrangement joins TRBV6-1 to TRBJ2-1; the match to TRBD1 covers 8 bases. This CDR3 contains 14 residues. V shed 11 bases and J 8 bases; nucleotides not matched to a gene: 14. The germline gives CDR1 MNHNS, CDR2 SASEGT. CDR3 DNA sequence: TGTGCCGGGACCGGACAGGGTGGCTGGGATGAGCAGTTCTTC. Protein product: CAGTGQGGWDEQFF.

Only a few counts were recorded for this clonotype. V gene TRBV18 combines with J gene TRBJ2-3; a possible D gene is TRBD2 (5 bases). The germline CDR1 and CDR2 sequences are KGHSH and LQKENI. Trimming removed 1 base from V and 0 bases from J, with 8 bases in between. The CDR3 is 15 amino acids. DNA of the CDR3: TGTGCCAGCTCACCACAGGGAGCTAGCACAGATACGCAGTATTTT. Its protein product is CASSPQGASTDTQYF. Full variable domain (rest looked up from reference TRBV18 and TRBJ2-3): NAGVMQNPRHLVRRRGQEARLRCSPMKGHSHVYWYRQLPEEGLKFMVYLQKENIIDESGMPKERFSAEFPKEGPSILRIQQVVRGDSAAYFCASSPQGASTDTQYFGPGTRLTVL.

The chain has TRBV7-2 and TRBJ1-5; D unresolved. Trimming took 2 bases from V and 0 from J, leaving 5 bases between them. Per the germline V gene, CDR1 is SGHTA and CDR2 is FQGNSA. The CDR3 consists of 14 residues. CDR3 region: CASSLSDSNQPQHF. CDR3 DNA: TGTGCCAGCAGCTTATCAGATAGCAATCAGCCCCAGCATTTT.

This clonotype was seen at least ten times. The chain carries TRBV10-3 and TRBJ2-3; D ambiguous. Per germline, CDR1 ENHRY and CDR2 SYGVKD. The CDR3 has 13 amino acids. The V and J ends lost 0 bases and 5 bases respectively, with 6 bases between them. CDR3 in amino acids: CAISESFGDTQYF. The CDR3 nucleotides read TGTGCCATCAGTGAGTCTTTCGGAGATACGCAGTATTTT.

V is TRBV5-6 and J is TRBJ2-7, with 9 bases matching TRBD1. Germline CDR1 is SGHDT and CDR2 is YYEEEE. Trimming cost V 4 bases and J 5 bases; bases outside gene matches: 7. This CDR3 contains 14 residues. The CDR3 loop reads CASSEGTGRNEQYF. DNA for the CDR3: TGTGCCAGCAGCGAAGGGACAGGGAGGAACGAGCAGTACTTC.

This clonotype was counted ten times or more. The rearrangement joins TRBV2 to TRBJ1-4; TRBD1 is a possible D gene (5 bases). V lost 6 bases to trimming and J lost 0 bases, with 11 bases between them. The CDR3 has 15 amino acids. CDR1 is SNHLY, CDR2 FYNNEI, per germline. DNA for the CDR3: TGTGCCAGCAGGGTCACAGGAACAACTAATGAAAAACTGTTTTTT. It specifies CASRVTGTTNEKLFF.

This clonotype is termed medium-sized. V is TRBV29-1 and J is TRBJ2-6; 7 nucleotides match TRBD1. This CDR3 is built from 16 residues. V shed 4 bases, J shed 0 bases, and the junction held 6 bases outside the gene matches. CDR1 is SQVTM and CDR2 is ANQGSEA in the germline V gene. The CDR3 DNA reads TGCAGCGTTGGCACAGGGGCCCCCTCTGGGGCCAACGTCCTGACTTTC. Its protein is CSVGTGAPSGANVLTF.

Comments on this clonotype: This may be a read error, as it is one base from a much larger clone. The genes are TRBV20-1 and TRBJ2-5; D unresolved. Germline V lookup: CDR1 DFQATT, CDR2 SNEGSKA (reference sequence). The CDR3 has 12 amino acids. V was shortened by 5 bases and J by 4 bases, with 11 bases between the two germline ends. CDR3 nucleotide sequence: TGCAGTGCTGGAGCAGCGCGAGAGACCCAGTACTTC. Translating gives CSAGAARETQYF.

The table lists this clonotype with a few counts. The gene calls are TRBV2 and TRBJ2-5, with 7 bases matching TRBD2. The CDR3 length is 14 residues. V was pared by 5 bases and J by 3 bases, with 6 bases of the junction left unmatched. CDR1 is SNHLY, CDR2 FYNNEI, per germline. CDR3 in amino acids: CASSPRLAEETQYF. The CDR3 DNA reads TGTGCCAGCAGTCCCCGGCTAGCGGAAGAGACCCAGTACTTC.

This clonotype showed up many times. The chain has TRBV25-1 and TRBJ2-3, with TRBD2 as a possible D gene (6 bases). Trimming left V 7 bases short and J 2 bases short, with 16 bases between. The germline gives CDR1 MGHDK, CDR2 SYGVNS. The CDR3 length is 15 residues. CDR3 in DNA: TGTGCCAGCATGCAAACGGGACTCCCCACAGATACGCAGTATTTT. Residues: CASMQTGLPTDTQYF. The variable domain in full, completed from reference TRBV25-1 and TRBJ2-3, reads EADIYQTPRYLVIGTGKKITLECSQTMGHDKMYWYQQDPGMELHLIHYSYGVNSTEKGDLSSESTVSRIRTEHFPLTLESARPSHTSQYLCASMQTGLPTDTQYFGPGTRLTVL.

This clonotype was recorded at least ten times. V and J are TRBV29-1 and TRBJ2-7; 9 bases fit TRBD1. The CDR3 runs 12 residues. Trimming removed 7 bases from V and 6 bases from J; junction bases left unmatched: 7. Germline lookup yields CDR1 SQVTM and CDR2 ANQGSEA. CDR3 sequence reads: CSGRTGEGEQYF. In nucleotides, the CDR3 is TGCAGCGGCCGGACAGGGGAGGGCGAGCAGTACTTC.

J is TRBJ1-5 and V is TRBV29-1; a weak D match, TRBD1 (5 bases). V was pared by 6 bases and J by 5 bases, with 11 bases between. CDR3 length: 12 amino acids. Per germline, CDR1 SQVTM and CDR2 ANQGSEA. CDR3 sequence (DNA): TGCAGCGTAGGGGCTCGAGATCAGCCCCAGCATTTT. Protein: CSVGARDQPQHF. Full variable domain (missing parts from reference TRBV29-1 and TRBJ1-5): SAVISQKPSRDICQRGTSLTIQCQVDSQVTMMFWYRQQPGQSLTLIATANQGSEATYESGFVIDKFPISRPNLTFSTLTVSNMSPEDSSIYLCSVGARDQPQHFGDGTRLSIL.

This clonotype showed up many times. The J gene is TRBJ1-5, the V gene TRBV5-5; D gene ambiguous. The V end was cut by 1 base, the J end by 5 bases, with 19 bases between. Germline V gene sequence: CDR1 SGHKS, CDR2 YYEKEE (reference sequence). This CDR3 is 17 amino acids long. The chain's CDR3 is CASSLTEVLSLDQPQHF. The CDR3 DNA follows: TGTGCCAGCAGCTTGACGGAAGTGTTAAGTCTAGATCAGCCCCAGCATTTT.

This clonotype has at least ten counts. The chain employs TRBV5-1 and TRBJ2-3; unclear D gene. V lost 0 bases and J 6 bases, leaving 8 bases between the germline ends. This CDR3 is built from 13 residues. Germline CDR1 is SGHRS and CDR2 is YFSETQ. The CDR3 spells CASSLGEVDTQYF. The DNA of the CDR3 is TGCGCCAGCAGCTTGGGCGAGGTCGATACGCAGTATTTT.

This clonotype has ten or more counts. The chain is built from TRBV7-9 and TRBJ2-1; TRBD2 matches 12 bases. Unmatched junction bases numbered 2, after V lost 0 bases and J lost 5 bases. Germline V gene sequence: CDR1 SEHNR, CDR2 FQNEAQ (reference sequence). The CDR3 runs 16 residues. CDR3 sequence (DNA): TGTGCCAGCAGCTTAGCGCCTAGCGGGAGGGACAATGAGCAGTTCTTC. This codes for CASSLAPSGRDNEQFF. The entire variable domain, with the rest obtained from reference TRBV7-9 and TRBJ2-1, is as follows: DTGVSQNPRHKITKRGQNVTFRCDPISEHNRLYWYRQTLGQGPEFLTYFQNEAQLEKSRLLSDRFSAERPKGSFSTLEIQRTEQGDSAMYLCASSLAPSGRDNEQFFGPGTRLTVL.

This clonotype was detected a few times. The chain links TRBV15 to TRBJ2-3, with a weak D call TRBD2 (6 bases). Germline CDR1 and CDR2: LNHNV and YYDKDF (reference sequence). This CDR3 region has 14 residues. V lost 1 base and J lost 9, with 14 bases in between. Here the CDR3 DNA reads TGTGCCACCAGCAGAGGAGGTAGCGGCGGAACGCAGTATTTT. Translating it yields CATSRGGSGGTQYF.

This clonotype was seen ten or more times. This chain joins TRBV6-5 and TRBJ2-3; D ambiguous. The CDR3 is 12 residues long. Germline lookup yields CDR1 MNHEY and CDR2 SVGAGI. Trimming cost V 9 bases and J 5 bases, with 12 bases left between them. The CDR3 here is CASGERKDTQYF. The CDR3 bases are TGTGCCAGTGGAGAGAGGAAAGATACGCAGTATTTT.

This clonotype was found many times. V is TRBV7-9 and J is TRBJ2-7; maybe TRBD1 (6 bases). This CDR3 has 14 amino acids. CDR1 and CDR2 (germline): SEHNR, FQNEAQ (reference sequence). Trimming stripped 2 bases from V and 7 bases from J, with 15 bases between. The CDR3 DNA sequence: TGTGCCAGCAGCTTATCAGGGGCCCCTGGGGAGCAGTACTTC. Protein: CASSLSGAPGEQYF.

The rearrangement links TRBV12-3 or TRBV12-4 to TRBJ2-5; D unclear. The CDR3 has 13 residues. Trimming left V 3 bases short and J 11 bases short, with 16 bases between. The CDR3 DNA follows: TGTGCCAGCAGTTTTTCTCCCATGGTGATGCAGTACTTC. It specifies CASSFSPMVMQYF.

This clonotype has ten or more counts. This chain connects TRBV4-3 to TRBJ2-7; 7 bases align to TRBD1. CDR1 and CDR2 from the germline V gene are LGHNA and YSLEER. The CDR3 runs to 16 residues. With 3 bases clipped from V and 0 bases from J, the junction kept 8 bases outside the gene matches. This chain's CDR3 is CASSHHTGDSSYEQYF. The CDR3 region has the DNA TGCGCCAGCAGCCACCACACAGGGGACAGCTCCTACGAGCAGTACTTC.

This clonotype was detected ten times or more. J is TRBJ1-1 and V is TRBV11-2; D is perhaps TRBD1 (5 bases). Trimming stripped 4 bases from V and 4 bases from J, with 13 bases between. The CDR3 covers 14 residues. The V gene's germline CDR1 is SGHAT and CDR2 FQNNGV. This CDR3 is CASSSGTFRTEAFF. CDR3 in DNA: TGTGCCAGCAGCTCAGGGACCTTTCGCACTGAAGCTTTCTTT. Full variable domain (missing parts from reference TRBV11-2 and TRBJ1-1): EAGVAQSPRYKIIEKRQSVAFWCNPISGHATLYWYQQILGQGPKLLIQFQNNGVVDDSQLPKDRFSAERLKGVDSTLKIQPAKLEDSAVYLCASSSGTFRTEAFFGQGTRLTVV.

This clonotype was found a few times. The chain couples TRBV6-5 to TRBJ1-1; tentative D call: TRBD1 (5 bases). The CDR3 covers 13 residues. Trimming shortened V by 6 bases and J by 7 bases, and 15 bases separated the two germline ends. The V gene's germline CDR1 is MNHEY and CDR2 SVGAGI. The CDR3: CASSSHPGLEAFF. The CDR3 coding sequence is TGTGCCAGCAGCTCACATCCGGGACTTGAAGCTTTCTTT.

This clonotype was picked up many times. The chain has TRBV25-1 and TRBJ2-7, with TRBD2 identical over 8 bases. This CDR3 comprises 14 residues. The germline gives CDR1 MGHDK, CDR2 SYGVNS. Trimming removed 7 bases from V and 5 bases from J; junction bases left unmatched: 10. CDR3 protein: CASTGAGVGNEQYF. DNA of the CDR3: TGTGCCAGCACCGGAGCGGGAGTCGGGAACGAGCAGTACTTC.

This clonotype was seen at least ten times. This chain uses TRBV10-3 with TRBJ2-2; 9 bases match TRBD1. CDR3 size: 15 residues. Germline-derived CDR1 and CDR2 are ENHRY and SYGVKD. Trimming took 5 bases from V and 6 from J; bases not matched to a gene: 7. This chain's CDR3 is CAISPGQGSAGELFF. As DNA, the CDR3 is TGTGCCATCAGTCCGGGACAGGGAAGTGCCGGGGAGCTGTTTTTT.

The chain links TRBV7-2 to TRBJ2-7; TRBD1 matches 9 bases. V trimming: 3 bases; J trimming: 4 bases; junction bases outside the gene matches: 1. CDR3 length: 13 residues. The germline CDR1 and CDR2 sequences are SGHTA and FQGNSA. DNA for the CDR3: TGTGCCAGCAGCTTGACAGGGGGTTACGAGCAGTACTTC. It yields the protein CASSLTGGYEQYF.

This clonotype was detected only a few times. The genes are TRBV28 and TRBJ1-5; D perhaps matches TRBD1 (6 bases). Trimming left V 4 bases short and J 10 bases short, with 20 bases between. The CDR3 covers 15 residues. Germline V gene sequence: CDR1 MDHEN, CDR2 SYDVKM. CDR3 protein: CASSSITGGTGPQHF. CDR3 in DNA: TGTGCCAGCAGTTCCATCACGGGGGGCACCGGTCCCCAGCATTTT.

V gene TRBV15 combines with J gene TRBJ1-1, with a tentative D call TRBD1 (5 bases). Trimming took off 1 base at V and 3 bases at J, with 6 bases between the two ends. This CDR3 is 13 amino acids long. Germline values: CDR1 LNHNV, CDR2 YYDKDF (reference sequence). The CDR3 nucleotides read TGTGCCACCAGCAGAGGCAGGGACACTGAAGCTTTCTTT. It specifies CATSRGRDTEAFF.

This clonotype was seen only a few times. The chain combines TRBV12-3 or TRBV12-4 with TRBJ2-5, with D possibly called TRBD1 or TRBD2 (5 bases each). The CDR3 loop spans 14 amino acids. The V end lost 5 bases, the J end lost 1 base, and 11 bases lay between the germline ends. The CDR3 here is CASSPGTAQETQYF. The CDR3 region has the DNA TGTGCCAGCAGTCCCGGGACGGCCCAAGAGACCCAGTACTTC.

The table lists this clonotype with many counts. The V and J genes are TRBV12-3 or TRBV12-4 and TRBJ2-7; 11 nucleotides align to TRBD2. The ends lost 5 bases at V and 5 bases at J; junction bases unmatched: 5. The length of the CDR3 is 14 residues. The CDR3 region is CASSRGLAVDEQYF. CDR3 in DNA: TGTGCCAGCAGTCGGGGACTAGCGGTAGACGAGCAGTACTTC.

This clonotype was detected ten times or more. Written as DNA, the CDR3 is TGCAGTGCTAGTGAAGGACAGCCCCTGTTCTACGAGCAGTACTTC. It yields the protein CSASEGQPLFYEQYF. The gene calls are TRBV20-1 and TRBJ2-7, with a possible D match to TRBD1 (6 bases). Germline loops: CDR1 DFQATT, CDR2 SNEGSKA (reference sequence). The CDR3 length is 15 residues. Trimming left V 3 bases short and J 3 bases short, with 18 bases between.

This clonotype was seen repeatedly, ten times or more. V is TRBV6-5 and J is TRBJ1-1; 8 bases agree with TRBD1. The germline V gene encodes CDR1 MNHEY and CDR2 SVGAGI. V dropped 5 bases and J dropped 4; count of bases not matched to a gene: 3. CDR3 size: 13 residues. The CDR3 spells CASSGQGATEAFF. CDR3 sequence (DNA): TGTGCCAGCAGTGGCCAGGGGGCCACTGAAGCTTTCTTT.